Following are 10 T cell receptor beta chains from one sample sequenced in a study of CD4 T cells in relation to SARS-CoV-2 and coronaviruses. Unexposed donor CD4+ T cells date from 2011-2018, before the COVID-19 pandemic. After roughly ten days of culture, CD4+ T cells were isolated. Antigen specificity for these receptors is unknown. Sequenced by immunoSEQ multiplex PCR; TCRdb stores in-frame clones only, minus some. The sample shows under 25,000 clones, roughly 80% of them seen only once. Material: CD4+ T cells from PBMCs, cultured in vitro. These receptors were taken from a human donor in good health.

The V call is TRBV11-3, the J call TRBJ2-1; weak D call: TRBD2 (6 bases). Trimming cost V 4 bases and J 0 bases, with 13 bases left between them. Germline-derived CDR1 and CDR2 are SGHNT and YENEEA. The CDR3 has 16 residues. In DNA, the CDR3 is TGTGCCAGCAGCTCGCGCCGGGGGAGCTCCTACAATGAGCAGTTCTTC. Its translation is CASSSRRGSSYNEQFF.

V and J are TRBV24-1 and TRBJ2-1; weak D call: TRBD1 (6 bases). In germline, CDR1 is KGHDR, CDR2 SFDVKD. The length of the CDR3 is 13 residues. V was trimmed by 4 bases and J by 9 bases, leaving 12 bases between them. The CDR3 is CATSEITGFEQFF. CDR3 sequence (DNA): TGTGCCACCAGTGAAATCACAGGGTTTGAGCAGTTCTTC.

The rearrangement links TRBV11-2 to TRBJ2-1; no clear D. CDR3 length: 13 residues. CDR1 and CDR2 from the germline V gene are SGHAT and FQNNGV. V was cut by 4 bases and J by 7 bases, with 11 bases left in between. In DNA, the CDR3 is TGTGCCAGCAGCTCTGGGCCAGGAAATGAGCAGTTCTTC. It encodes CASSSGPGNEQFF.

This chain joins TRBV10-3 and TRBJ1-3; D uncertain. V was cut by 4 bases and J by 4 bases, with 11 bases left in between. There are 14 residues in the CDR3. Germline V CDR1 and CDR2: ENHRY, SYGVKD. The CDR3 reads CAISVSPEGNTIYF. The CDR3 DNA reads TGTGCCATCAGTGTATCCCCGGAGGGAAACACCATATATTTT.

This clone was counted a single time. This chain uses TRBV27 with TRBJ2-7; TRBD1 agrees at 8 bases. Trimming took 1 base from V and 6 from J; bases not matched to a gene: 5. The length of the CDR3 is 14 residues. Germline-derived CDR1 and CDR2 are MNHEY and SMNVEV (reference sequence). This CDR3 is CASSLWQGAGEQYF. CDR3 bases: TGTGCCAGCAGTTTATGGCAGGGGGCGGGCGAGCAGTACTTC.

This clone was seen only a few times. The gene calls are TRBV7-3 and TRBJ2-4; 7 positions match TRBD1. Per the germline V gene, CDR1 is SGHTA and CDR2 is FQGTGA. CDR3 length equals 13 residues. The trim removed 1 base at V and 9 bases at J, leaving 3 bases unmatched. CDR3 residues: CASSLKQGSIQYF. CDR3 in DNA: TGTGCCAGCAGCTTAAAACAGGGGTCCATTCAGTACTTC.

This clone was found once. The gene calls are TRBV24-1 and TRBJ1-5, with D uncertain. The V gene's germline CDR1 is KGHDR and CDR2 SFDVKD. CDR3 length equals 12 residues. Trimming shortened V by 3 bases and J by 3 bases, and 2 bases separated the two germline ends. The CDR3 protein is CATSDPNQPQHF. The CDR3 DNA reads TGTGCCACCAGTGATCCCAATCAGCCCCAGCATTTT.

The V gene is TRBV7-3, the J gene TRBJ2-7, with a weak D call TRBD2 (5 bases). Germline loops: CDR1 SGHTA, CDR2 FQGTGA. This CDR3 is built from 15 residues. Trimming took off 2 bases at V and 4 bases at J, with 15 bases between the two ends. As DNA, the CDR3 is TGTGCCAGCAGCTTAGGACTGGGCCCACGATACGAGCAGTACTTC. This sequence encodes CASSLGLGPRYEQYF.

The rearrangement uses TRBV29-1 and TRBJ1-2; no clear D. This CDR3 is built from 10 residues. Trimming took off 3 bases at V and 7 bases at J, with 6 bases between the two ends. Germline V CDR1 and CDR2: SQVTM, ANQGSEA. The chain's CDR3 is CSVESVGYTF. The CDR3 nucleotides are TGCAGCGTTGAGTCCGTTGGCTACACCTTC. Full variable domain (rest looked up from reference TRBV29-1 and TRBJ1-2): SAVISQKPSRDICQRGTSLTIQCQVDSQVTMMFWYRQQPGQSLTLIATANQGSEATYESGFVIDKFPISRPNLTFSTLTVSNMSPEDSSIYLCSVESVGYTFGSGTRLTVV.

This chain uses TRBV6-4 with TRBJ2-3, with 8 bases identical to TRBD2. The CDR3 has 15 residues. Germline-derived CDR1 and CDR2 are MRHNA and SNTAGT. J gave up 5 bases and V 2 bases, and 6 bases lay outside the gene matches. The CDR3 loop is CASSDQAGEQDTQYF. The CDR3 DNA sequence: TGTGCCAGCAGTGACCAAGCGGGAGAACAAGATACGCAGTATTTT.